These 32 T cell receptor beta chains were all obtained from the same sample, sequenced in a study of Ad26.COV2.S vaccination and SARS-CoV-2 variants. Method: immunoSEQ multiplex PCR; TCRdb's copy keeps in-frame clones and lacks some. Altogether fewer than 150,000 clones are present, roughly 89% being singletons, with the ten largest covering 5%. The specimen was peripheral blood, collected after recovery from COVID-19. The receptors were gathered from a human donor who had recovered from COVID-19.

This clone was counted once. This sequence joins TRBV11-3 and TRBJ2-2, with 10 bases identical to TRBD1. J lost 5 bases, V lost 5 bases, and 8 bases had no gene match. The CDR3 has 16 amino acids. From germline, CDR1 is SGHNT and CDR2 YENEEA. The DNA of the CDR3 is TGTGCCAGCAGCCGCCGACAGGGGGCAAATACCGGGGAGCTGTTTTTT. Its translation is CASSRRQGANTGELFF.

The J gene is TRBJ2-1, the V gene TRBV2; D is unresolved. The CDR3 is 14 residues long. The V and J ends lost 6 bases and 7 bases respectively, with 16 bases between them. The germline gives CDR1 SNHLY, CDR2 FYNNEI. Written as DNA, the CDR3 is TGTGCCAGCAGCGACCTTCTGGGCAAGAATGAGCAGTTCTTC. Protein sequence: CASSDLLGKNEQFF.

The rearrangement uses TRBV12-3 or TRBV12-4 and TRBJ1-2; D gene uncertain. V was shortened by 0 bases and J by 6 bases, with 5 bases between the two germline ends. The CDR3 length is 12 residues. This CDR3 is CASSLALDGYTF. The CDR3 coding sequence is TGTGCCAGCAGTTTAGCGCTCGATGGCTACACCTTC.

This clone is a singleton in its sample. The chain combines TRBV7-2 with TRBJ1-1; 9 nucleotides match TRBD1. The CDR3 runs 15 residues. Germline values: CDR1 SGHTA, CDR2 FQGNSA. V lost 3 bases to trimming and J lost 6 bases; unmatched junction nucleotides: 8. CDR3 sequence: CASSFTWTGVSEAFF. CDR3 in DNA: TGTGCCAGCAGCTTTACTTGGACAGGGGTGTCTGAAGCTTTCTTT.

The rearrangement links TRBV6-2 or TRBV6-3 to TRBJ1-4, with 8 bases identical to TRBD1. Germline V gene data show CDR1 as MNHEY and CDR2 as SVGEGT. The CDR3 extends over 15 amino acids. V shed 5 bases, J shed 8 bases, and the junction held 10 bases outside the gene matches. In DNA, the CDR3 is TGTGCCAGCAGTCTTCAGGGGGCGCTTCGGGAAAAACTGTTTTTT. Its translation: CASSLQGALREKLFF.

The rearrangement uses TRBV5-1 and TRBJ2-6; D may be TRBD2 (7 bases). Trimming took off 2 bases at V and 0 bases at J, with 12 bases between the two ends. Germline V gene lookup returns CDR1 SGHRS and CDR2 YFSETQ. This CDR3 contains 17 residues. The CDR3 spells CASSLWGGSSGANVLTF. The CDR3 bases are TGCGCCAGCAGCTTATGGGGGGGCAGCTCTGGGGCCAACGTCCTGACTTTC. The variable domain in full, completed from reference TRBV5-1 and TRBJ2-6, reads KAGVTQTPRYLIKTRGQQVTLSCSPISGHRSVSWYQQTPGQGLQFLFEYFSETQRNKGNFPGRFSGRQFSNSRSEMNVSTLELGDSALYLCASSLWGGSSGANVLTFGAGSRLTVL.

The chain employs TRBV7-9 and TRBJ1-1, with 9 bases fitting TRBD1. The V gene's germline CDR1 is SEHNR and CDR2 FQNEAQ (reference sequence). CDR3 size: 16 residues. With 1 base clipped from V and 1 base from J, the junction kept 4 bases outside the gene matches. The CDR3 region is CASSLVGGQGNTEAFF. As DNA, the CDR3 is TGTGCCAGCAGCTTAGTGGGGGGACAGGGGAACACTGAAGCTTTCTTT.

The V call is TRBV7-2, the J call TRBJ2-3; D is undetermined. V gave up 1 base and J gave up 11 bases, with 28 bases separating them. Germline V lookup: CDR1 SGHTA, CDR2 FQGNSA. The CDR3 is made up of 18 amino acids. CDR3 DNA sequence: TGTGCCAGCAGCTTAGATCTCCTAGGCGCCCGGCAATCGCTCTTGCAGTATTTT. Protein sequence: CASSLDLLGARQSLLQYF.

This clone was detected a few times. V usage is TRBV28 and J usage is TRBJ1-3; D is unclear. Germline V CDR1 and CDR2: MDHEN, SYDVKM. This CDR3 comprises 15 residues. V shed 2 bases and J shed 0 bases, with 8 bases lying between them. The DNA of the CDR3 is TGTGCCAGCAGTTTAGCATCCGCCTCTGGAAACACCATATATTTT. This gives the protein CASSLASASGNTIYF.

The rearrangement uses TRBV7-9 and TRBJ2-7, with unresolved D. V was pared by 1 base and J by 5 bases, with 3 bases between. The germline V gene encodes CDR1 SEHNR and CDR2 FQNEAQ (reference sequence). This CDR3 contains 11 residues. Here the CDR3 reads CASSLGNEQYF. CDR3 sequence (DNA): TGTGCCAGCAGCTTAGGGAACGAGCAGTACTTC.

The rearrangement uses TRBV4-1 and TRBJ1-1, with a possible D match to TRBD1 (6 bases). The V gene's germline CDR1 is MGHRA and CDR2 YSYEKL. The CDR3 covers 15 residues. The germline V and J ends were trimmed by 5 bases and 6 bases, with 19 bases remaining between them. CDR3 sequence reads: CASSALPGEFAEAFF. The CDR3 coding sequence is TGCGCCAGCAGCGCGCTACCAGGGGAGTTCGCTGAAGCTTTCTTT.

This chain joins TRBV7-2 and TRBJ2-5; 7 positions agree with TRBD2. Germline CDR1 and CDR2: SGHTA and FQGNSA. The V and J ends lost 5 bases and 5 bases, in that order; junction bases with no gene match: 11. There are 15 residues in the CDR3. CDR3 in DNA: TGTGCCAGCAGCATAGTTGGGGGGGGTGTCGAGACCCAGTACTTC. Its protein is CASSIVGGGVETQYF.

The CDR3 protein is CASSMRGTGDKNIQYF. The CDR3 nucleotides are TGTGCCAGTAGTATGCGGGGGACGGGGGACAAAAACATTCAGTACTTC. V usage is TRBV19 and J usage is TRBJ2-4; 7 bases align to TRBD2. The V gene end was trimmed by 3 bases and the J gene end by 3 bases; junction bases not matched to a gene: 8. Looked up from germline, CDR1 is LNHDA and CDR2 is SQIVND (reference sequence). CDR3 size: 16 residues.

The chain combines TRBV7-9 with TRBJ2-4, with D possibly TRBD1 on 5 matching bases. Germline V gene data show CDR1 as SEHNR and CDR2 as FQNEAQ (reference sequence). V was clipped by 5 bases and J by 8 bases, with 19 bases between them. The CDR3 length is 15 residues. The CDR3 sequence is CASSVSESGNHIQYF. The CDR3 DNA reads TGTGCCAGCAGCGTGTCAGAATCAGGGAATCACATTCAGTACTTC. The full variable domain, its missing parts supplied by reference TRBV7-9 and TRBJ2-4, is DTGVSQNPRHKITKRGQNVTFRCDPISEHNRLYWYRQTLGQGPEFLTYFQNEAQLEKSRLLSDRFSAERPKGSFSTLEIQRTEQGDSAMYLCASSVSESGNHIQYFGAGTRLSVL.

The chain couples TRBV7-2 to TRBJ1-1, with a weak D call TRBD1 (5 bases). Germline V CDR1 and CDR2: SGHTA, FQGNSA. The CDR3 is 15 residues long. V shed 4 bases and J shed 1 base, with 13 bases lying between them. The CDR3 bases are TGTGCCAGCAGCTCCCGGGGACCGAGGAACACTGAAGCTTTCTTT. This codes for CASSSRGPRNTEAFF.

This clone was seen once. The gene calls are TRBV6-5 and TRBJ2-3; D ambiguous. This CDR3 is built from 11 residues. Germline V CDR1 and CDR2: MNHEY, SVGAGI. The V end was cut by 6 bases, the J end by 4 bases, with 5 bases between. CDR3 protein: CASRLSDTQYF. The CDR3, as DNA: TGTGCCAGCAGACTTTCAGATACGCAGTATTTT.

The V and J genes are TRBV4-3 and TRBJ1-2, with a tentative D call TRBD1 (5 bases). The V end lost 0 bases, the J end lost 8 bases, and 13 bases lay between the germline ends. CDR1 and CDR2 (germline): LGHNA, YSLEER. The CDR3 length is 14 residues. The CDR3 DNA reads TGCGCCAGCAGCCAAGATCTGTGGGGGGGAGGCTACACCTTC. Translation: CASSQDLWGGGYTF.

The CDR3 sequence: CASSPGTGEGMNTEAFF. For the CDR3, the DNA is TGTGCCAGCAGCCCAGGGACAGGGGAGGGGATGAACACTGAAGCTTTCTTT. J is TRBJ1-1 and V is TRBV5-6; 10 bases map to TRBD1. Germline V gene data show CDR1 as SGHDT and CDR2 as YYEEEE. This CDR3 is built from 17 residues. J lost 0 bases, V lost 4 bases, and 9 bases had no gene match.

The CDR3 spells CASSLAGTVLNTEAFF. For the CDR3, the DNA is TGCGCCAGCAGCTTGGCCGGGACAGTCTTGAACACTGAAGCTTTCTTT. The V and J genes are TRBV5-1 and TRBJ1-1; the match to TRBD1 covers 7 bases. Germline V CDR1 and CDR2: SGHRS, YFSETQ. This CDR3 has 16 amino acids. Germline trimming cut 0 bases from V and 0 bases from J; bases unmatched to any gene: 5.

The chain joins TRBV19 to TRBJ1-1; D is unresolved. The CDR3 has 13 amino acids. Trimming removed 3 bases from V and 7 bases from J, with 12 bases in between. Germline V gives CDR1 LNHDA, CDR2 SQIVND (reference sequence). The chain's CDR3 is CASSIKRPGEAFF. DNA for the CDR3: TGTGCCAGTAGTATCAAGAGGCCTGGTGAAGCTTTCTTT.

V gene TRBV4-3 combines with J gene TRBJ2-2; a possible D gene is TRBD2 (6 bases). The CDR3 spans 17 residues. Germline assignment: CDR1 LGHNA and CDR2 YSLEER. V lost 3 bases and J lost 3, with 17 bases in between. This CDR3 is CASSQTARGWDTGELFF. The CDR3 DNA sequence: TGCGCCAGCAGCCAGACGGCCCGGGGGTGGGACACCGGGGAGCTGTTTTTT.

This clone has a single count. The chain carries TRBV6-6 and TRBJ1-6; D ambiguous. The CDR3 covers 13 residues. Trimming left V 0 bases short and J 18 bases short, with 15 bases between. In germline, CDR1 is MNHNY, CDR2 SVGAGI (reference sequence). CDR3 region: CASSYSMPGPGHF. The CDR3 DNA is TGTGCCAGCAGTTACTCGATGCCCGGGCCCGGCCACTTT.

This clone has a single count. The chain links TRBV5-5 to TRBJ2-2, with TRBD2 as a possible D gene (5 bases). This CDR3 comprises 16 residues. In germline, CDR1 is SGHKS, CDR2 YYEKEE (reference sequence). Trimming took 3 bases from V and 1 from J, leaving 13 bases between them. The CDR3 DNA follows: TGTGCCAGCAGCTCGATACTCGGGGTGAACACCGGGGAGCTGTTTTTT. Its translation is CASSSILGVNTGELFF.

The chain uses TRBV9 and TRBJ2-5; tentative D call: TRBD2 (7 bases). V shed 0 bases and J shed 4 bases, with 13 bases lying between them. The CDR3 extends over 15 amino acids. Germline V gene lookup returns CDR1 SGDLS and CDR2 YYNGEE. CDR3 nucleotides: TGTGCCAGCAGCGTAGGAAGGGCGGGGGCAGAGACCCAGTACTTC. Its translation: CASSVGRAGAETQYF.

The genes are TRBV6-1 and TRBJ2-7; D ambiguous. The germline V and J ends were trimmed by 6 bases and 5 bases, with 8 bases remaining between them. Germline V gene data show CDR1 as MNHNS and CDR2 as SASEGT. The CDR3 is 11 residues long. CDR3 coding DNA: TGTGCCAGCAGAGAGACCCACGAGCAGTACTTC. Protein sequence: CASRETHEQYF.

This chain connects TRBV3-1 (or the pseudogene TRBV3-2) to TRBJ2-3, with D tentatively TRBD2 (5 bases). The CDR3 has 16 residues. Germline CDR1 and CDR2: LGHDT and YNNKEL (reference sequence). Trimming left V 3 bases short and J 0 bases short, with 13 bases between. DNA for the CDR3: TGTGCCAGCAGCCACCGGGGAGAAGGGAGCACAGATACGCAGTATTTT. Its translation is CASSHRGEGSTDTQYF.

This clone was recorded once. The rearrangement joins TRBV6-2 or TRBV6-3 to TRBJ1-1; 8 bases are a match to TRBD1. The junction had 21 bases not matched to a gene; V was cut back by 5 bases and J by 1 base. Germline loops: CDR1 MNHEY, CDR2 SVGEGT. The CDR3 runs to 20 residues. CDR3 sequence: CASSIEGTGQGRSWNTEAFF. The CDR3 region has the DNA TGTGCCAGCAGTATAGAAGGGACCGGACAGGGTAGAAGCTGGAACACTGAAGCTTTCTTT.

This clone was picked up one time. The chain has TRBV28 and TRBJ1-6; perhaps TRBD1 as D (5 bases). CDR3 size: 14 residues. V gave up 6 bases and J gave up 9 bases, with 15 bases separating them. Germline V lookup: CDR1 MDHEN, CDR2 SYDVKM. The CDR3 sequence is CASSPPGGGSPLHF. The CDR3 nucleotides are TGTGCCAGCAGCCCGCCGGGGGGGGGTTCACCCCTCCACTTT.

The chain joins TRBV7-2 to TRBJ1-2, with D perhaps TRBD1 (6 bases). Trimming cost V 5 bases and J 6 bases, with 19 bases left between them. Germline V gene sequence: CDR1 SGHTA, CDR2 FQGNSA. The CDR3 covers 15 residues. CDR3 sequence (DNA): TGTGCCAGCAGCCTAGAACCACAGGGTCAGAATGGCTACACCTTC. Encoded protein: CASSLEPQGQNGYTF.

The chain joins TRBV20-1 to TRBJ1-6; no firm D call. Germline CDR1 and CDR2: DFQATT and SNEGSKA (reference sequence). There are 12 residues in the CDR3. The V end lost 3 bases, the J end lost 7 bases, and 7 bases lay between the germline ends. The CDR3 spells CSASVGNSPLHF. In nucleotides, the CDR3 is TGCAGTGCTAGTGTTGGCAATTCACCCCTCCACTTT.

The V gene is TRBV28, the J gene TRBJ1-4; D possibly corresponds to TRBD1 (6 bases). CDR1 is MDHEN and CDR2 is SYDVKM in the germline V gene. Deletions cut 4 bases from V and 2 bases from J, with 8 bases between. This CDR3 has 14 amino acids. CDR3 protein: CASSYTGTNEKLFF. The DNA for the CDR3 is TGTGCCAGCAGTTACACAGGGACTAATGAAAAACTGTTTTTT. The entire variable domain, with the rest obtained from reference TRBV28 and TRBJ1-4, is as follows: DVKVTQSSRYLVKRTGEKVFLECVQDMDHENMFWYRQDPGLGLRLIYFSYDVKMKEKGDIPEGYSVSREKKERFSLILESASTNQTSMYLCASSYTGTNEKLFFGSGTQLSVL.

The chain joins TRBV6-5 to TRBJ2-1, with 8 bases that match TRBD1. Per the germline V gene, CDR1 is MNHEY and CDR2 is SVGAGI. The CDR3 length is 15 residues. With V trimmed by 5 bases and J by 8 bases, 11 bases remained unmatched. The CDR3 DNA follows: TGTGCCAGCAGTAGAGCGACAGGGGATTATCATGAGCAGTTCTTC. Translating gives CASSRATGDYHEQFF.